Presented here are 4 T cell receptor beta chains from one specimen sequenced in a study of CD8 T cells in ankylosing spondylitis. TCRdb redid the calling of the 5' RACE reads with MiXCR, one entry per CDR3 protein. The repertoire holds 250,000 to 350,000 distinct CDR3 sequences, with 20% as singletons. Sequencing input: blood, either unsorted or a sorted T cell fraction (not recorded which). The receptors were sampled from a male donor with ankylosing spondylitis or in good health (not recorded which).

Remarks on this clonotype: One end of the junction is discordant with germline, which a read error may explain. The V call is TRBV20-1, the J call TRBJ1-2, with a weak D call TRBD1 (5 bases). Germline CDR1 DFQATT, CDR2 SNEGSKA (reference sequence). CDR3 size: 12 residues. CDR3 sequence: CSARGQDYCYTF. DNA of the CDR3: TGCAGTGCTAGGGGGCAGGACTATTGCTACACCTTC.

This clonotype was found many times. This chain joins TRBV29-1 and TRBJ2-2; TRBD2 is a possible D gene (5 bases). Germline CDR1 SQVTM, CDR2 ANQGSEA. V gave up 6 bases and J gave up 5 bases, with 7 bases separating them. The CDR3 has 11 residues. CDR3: CSVPGTGELFF. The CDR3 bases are TGCAGCGTCCCGGGGACCGGGGAGCTGTTTTTT.

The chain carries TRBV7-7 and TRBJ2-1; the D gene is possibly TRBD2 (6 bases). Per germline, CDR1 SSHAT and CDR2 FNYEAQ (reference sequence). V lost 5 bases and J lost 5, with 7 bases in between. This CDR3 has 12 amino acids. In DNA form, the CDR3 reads TGTGCCAGCAGCCCGGGGGACAATGAGCAGTTCTTC. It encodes CASSPGDNEQFF.

The CDR3 loop reads CSASGGQGFGDTQYF. The CDR3 DNA sequence: TGCAGTGCTAGCGGGGGACAGGGGTTCGGAGATACGCAGTATTTT. The J gene is TRBJ2-3, the V gene TRBV20-1, with 10 bases lining up with TRBD1. CDR1 is DFQATT, CDR2 SNEGSKA, per germline (reference sequence). Trimming at V came to 3 bases and at J to 5 bases, leaving 8 bases not matched to a gene. The CDR3 is made up of 15 amino acids.